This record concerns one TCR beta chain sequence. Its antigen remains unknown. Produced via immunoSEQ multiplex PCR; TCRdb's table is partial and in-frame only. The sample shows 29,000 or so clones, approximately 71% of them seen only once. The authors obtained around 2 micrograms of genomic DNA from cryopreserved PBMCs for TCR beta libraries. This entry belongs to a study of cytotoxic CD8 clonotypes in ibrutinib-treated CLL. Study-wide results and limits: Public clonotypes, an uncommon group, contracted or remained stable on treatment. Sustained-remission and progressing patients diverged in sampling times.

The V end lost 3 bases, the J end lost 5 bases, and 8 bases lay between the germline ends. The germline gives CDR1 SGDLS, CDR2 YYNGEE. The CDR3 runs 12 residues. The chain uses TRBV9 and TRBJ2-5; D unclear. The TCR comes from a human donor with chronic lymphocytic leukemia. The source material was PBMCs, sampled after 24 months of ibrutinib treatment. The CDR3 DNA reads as TGTGCCAGCAGCGCCCTCTCTGAGACCCAGTACTTC. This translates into CASSALSETQYF.